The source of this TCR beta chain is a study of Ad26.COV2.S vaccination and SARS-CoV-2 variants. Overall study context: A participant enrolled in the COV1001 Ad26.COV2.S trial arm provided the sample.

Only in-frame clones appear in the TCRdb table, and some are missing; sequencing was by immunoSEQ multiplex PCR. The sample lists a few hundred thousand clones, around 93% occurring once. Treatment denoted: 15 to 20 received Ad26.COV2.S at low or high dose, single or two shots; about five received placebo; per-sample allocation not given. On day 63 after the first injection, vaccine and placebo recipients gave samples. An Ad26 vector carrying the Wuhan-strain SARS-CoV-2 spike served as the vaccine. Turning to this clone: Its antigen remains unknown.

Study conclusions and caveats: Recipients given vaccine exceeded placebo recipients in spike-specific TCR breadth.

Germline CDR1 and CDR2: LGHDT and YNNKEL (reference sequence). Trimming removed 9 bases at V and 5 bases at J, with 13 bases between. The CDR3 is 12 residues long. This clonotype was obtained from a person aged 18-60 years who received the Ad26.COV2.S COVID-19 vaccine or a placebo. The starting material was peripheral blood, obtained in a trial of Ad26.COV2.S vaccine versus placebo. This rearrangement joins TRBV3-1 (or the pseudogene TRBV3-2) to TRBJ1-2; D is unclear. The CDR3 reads CASTRIDYGYTF. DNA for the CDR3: TGTGCCAGTACAAGGATCGATTATGGCTACACCTTC.